The rows below give T cell receptor beta chains drawn from one sample of a study of blood T cells in healthy people across ages. TCRdb independently ran MiXCR on the 5' RACE reads; one entry per CDR3 protein. The sample comprises a few hundred thousand distinct CDR3 sequences, about 26% of which are singletons, and approximately 17% rests with the top ten. The sample consisted of blood. The receptors here all came from a woman aged 70 to 79 in good health. Both conserved end residues are part of each CDR3. A D gene is named only where the DNA matches it firmly. Expanded clones are given a class, and other clones once, few, many or no size at all.

TGCAGAATCATGGAGGTGAACTTC	CRIMEVNF	-	8	TRBJ2-5	TRBV29-1	few
TGTGCCAGCAGTAAGACAGGGACGGGCAATCAGCCCCAGCATTTT	CASSKTGTGNQPQHF	TRBD1	15	TRBJ1-5	TRBV25-1	-
TGTGCCAGCAGCGGGGCAAGGGACACCGAAGCTTTCTTT	CASSGARDTEAFF	-	13	TRBJ1-1	TRBV7-3	few
TGTGCCAGCAGCTTAAGCTGGCAGGGTTCCTACGAGCAGTACTTC	CASSLSWQGSYEQYF	-	15	TRBJ2-7	TRBV5-8	few
TGTGCCAGCAGTCTGACAGGCAGGAATTCACCCCTCCACTTT	CASSLTGRNSPLHF	-	14	TRBJ1-6	TRBV12-3/TRBV12-4	few
TGCAGCGGTGCAGGGGGGGAGGGCTACGAGCAGTACTTC	CSGAGGEGYEQYF	-	13	TRBJ2-7	TRBV29-1	-
TGTGCCAGCAGCTTGGTTAGCGGGACCGGGGAGCTGTTTTTT	CASSLVSGTGELFF	TRBD2	14	TRBJ2-2	TRBV7-9	-
TGCGCCAGCAGCTTGCGATCCCAGGGGAACTATGGCTACACCTTC	CASSLRSQGNYGYTF	-	15	TRBJ1-2	TRBV5-1	few
TGCAGCGTTGAAGGAGGGACTAGCGGGGCCCGAGAGACCCCGTACTTC	CSVEGGTSGARETPYF	TRBD2	16	TRBJ2-1	TRBV29-1	-
TGTGCCAGCAGCCCCCGACAGGCGGGAGAGACCCAGTACTTC	CASSPRQAGETQYF	-	14	TRBJ2-5	TRBV5-6	few
TGTGCCAGTAGCATGAGGGGGAAGCAGTACTTC	CASSMRGKQYF	-	11	TRBJ2-5	TRBV19	few
TGTGCCAGCAGGGAAACTAGCACAGATACGCAGTATTTT	CASRETSTDTQYF	-	13	TRBJ2-3	TRBV12-3/TRBV12-4	-
TGTGCCAGCAGCGGGACCAGGCAGTATGGCTACACCTTC	CASSGTRQYGYTF	-	13	TRBJ1-2	TRBV9	few
TGTGCCAGCAGTCGGACTAGTCAAGAGACCCAGTACTTC	CASSRTSQETQYF	TRBD2	13	TRBJ2-5	TRBV7-9	few
TGTGCCAGCACTCTAGGGGTCTATAATTCACCCCTCCACTTT	CASTLGVYNSPLHF	-	14	TRBJ1-6	TRBV12-3/TRBV12-4	-
TGCAGTGGATGGGGCCTCGACCTTGAAGGAAATGAGCAGTTCTTC	CSGWGLDLEGNEQFF	-	15	TRBJ2-1	TRBV20-1	few
TGCAGTGCTAGGATCGAGGGTGTTGGTGGCTACACCTTC	CSARIEGVGGYTF	-	13	TRBJ1-2	TRBV20-1	-
TGTGCCAGCAGTGAGGGGCTGAACACTGAAGCTTTCTTT	CASSEGLNTEAFF	-	13	TRBJ1-1	TRBV14	-
TGTGCCAGCAGCCTATGGGCGGGCAGGGCGAGCAATGAGCAGCTCTTC	CASSLWAGRASNEQLF	-	16	TRBJ2-5	TRBV7-6	-
TGCAGCGTTGAATGGGACAGCTCCTACGAGCAGTACTTC	CSVEWDSSYEQYF	TRBD1	13	TRBJ2-7	TRBV29-1	-
TGTGCCAGCAGCCAGAGAGCAACTGAAGAGACCCAGTACTTC	CASSQRATEETQYF	-	14	TRBJ2-5	TRBV3-1	few
TGCAGCGTTGAAGAACTAGCGGCTTACAATGAGCAGTTCTTC	CSVEELAAYNEQFF	TRBD2	14	TRBJ2-1	TRBV29-1	few
TGTGCCAGCTCGAGAGGTAGCACAGATACGCAGTATTTT	CASSRGSTDTQYF	-	13	TRBJ2-3	TRBV6-2/TRBV6-3	many
TGCGCCAGCAGACGGGGTGGTGGGGCCAACGTCCTGACTTTC	CASRRGGGANVLTF	-	14	TRBJ2-6	TRBV5-1	-
TGTGCCAGCAGCTTAAGCGGCGGGAGGAGCTCTGGGGCCAACGTCCTGACTTTC	CASSLSGGRSSGANVLTF	TRBD2	18	TRBJ2-6	TRBV7-2	many
TGTGCCAGCAGCTACTACTCCGGGACAGGGTCCTACGAGCAGTACTTC	CASSYYSGTGSYEQYF	TRBD1	16	TRBJ2-7	TRBV2	many
TGCGCCAGCAACCCTAGCGTTGGGCCCCAAGAGACCCAGTACTTC	CASNPSVGPQETQYF	-	15	TRBJ2-5	TRBV5-1	-
TGTAGCGGGACTAGCGGGCCCTTGGGTGAGCAGTTCTTC	CSGTSGPLGEQFF	TRBD2	13	TRBJ2-1	TRBV29-1	few
TGCGCCAGCAACCCAGGGGGGGCTCAAGAGACCCAGTACTTC	CASNPGGAQETQYF	-	14	TRBJ2-5	TRBV5-1	few
TGTGCCAGCAGCGTCATGGGGGGCAGGGAGTCTTTCTTT	CASSVMGGRESFF	-	13	TRBJ1-1	TRBV7-3	once
TGTGCCAGCAGCTTGGGAGGTAGAATAGGTTACGAGCAGTACTTC	CASSLGGRIGYEQYF	-	15	TRBJ2-7	TRBV5-5	-
TGCAGTGCTAGGATATCAGGACGGACGAACACTGAAGCTTTCTTT	CSARISGRTNTEAFF	-	15	TRBJ1-1	TRBV20-1	-
TGTGCCAGCTTAGAGAACTATGGCTACACCTTC	CASLENYGYTF	-	11	TRBJ1-2	TRBV2	few
TGTGCCAGCAGCTTAGGCGGGGGGGCCAGGAATGAGCAGTTCTTC	CASSLGGGARNEQFF	TRBD2	15	TRBJ2-1	TRBV7-2	many
TGCAGTGCTAGAGAACCTAGCGGGGGCACAGATACGCAGTATTTT	CSAREPSGGTDTQYF	TRBD2	15	TRBJ2-3	TRBV20-1	few
TGTGCCAGCAGCCGGGTCCGTTGGGCGGACACCCAGTACTTC	CASSRVRWADTQYF	-	14	TRBJ2-5	TRBV7-2	-
TGTGCCTGCAGAGGGGACAGCAATCAGCCCCAGCATTTT	CACRGDSNQPQHF	-	13	TRBJ1-5	TRBV2	few